This TCR beta chain came from a study of T cells in Graves' hyperthyroidism and ophthalmopathy. General study findings and limits: Clonotypes that were expanded in thyroid above 0.001 mostly appeared in blood too.

For this clonotype: Its target is not known.

The investigators amplified TCR beta CDR3 regions from RNA transcripts. The HTBI set primed first-round TCR CDR3 RT-PCR. TCRdb reprocessed the multiplex PCR reads via MiXCR and lists one record per CDR3 protein. The table includes approximately 520,000 distinct CDR3 sequences, less than 25% detected once. Patients showing uncontrolled infection, other autoimmune disease, pregnancy or lactation were ineligible. Diagnoses rested on clinical symptoms, serum thyroxine and TRAb, thyroid ultrasound and orbital computed tomography. This CDR3 comprises 14 residues. From germline, CDR1 is SQVTM and CDR2 ANQGSEA. The V and J ends lost 5 bases and 2 bases respectively, with 15 bases between them.

The sample was blood. The V and J genes are TRBV29-1 and TRBJ2-5; maybe TRBD1 (6 bases). The receptor comes from a man in his late teens or twenties with Graves' hyperthyroidism. CDR3 nucleotide sequence: TGCAGCGTTACCTTAGGGGGTGGACAAGAGACCCAGTACTTC. It translates to CSVTLGGGQETQYF. The complete variable domain, with remaining parts taken from reference TRBV29-1 and TRBJ2-5, reads SAVISQKPSRDICQRGTSLTIQCQVDSQVTMMFWYRQQPGQSLTLIATANQGSEATYESGFVIDKFPISRPNLTFSTLTVSNMSPEDSSIYLCSVTLGGGQETQYFGPGTRLLVL.